These T cell receptor beta chains were read from a single sample in a study of cytomegalovirus exposure and HLA in healthy donors. Assay: immunoSEQ multiplex PCR; the TCRdb copy retains only in-frame clones and omits some. The sample has 100,000 to 150,000 clones, around 95% seen once. Sequencing used PBMCs. The receptors derive from a man younger than 35 in good health and CMV-seronegative. CDR3s include the opening cysteine and the closing phenylalanine or tryptophan. D genes are given only for firm matches. Not all rows give a size; the values are once, few, many and, for expanded clones, a class.

v_gene	j_gene	d_gene	abundance	CDR3aa	CDR3nt
TRBV6-1	TRBJ1-3	-	-	CASSDRSNRNTIYF	TGTGCCAGCAGTGATCGGTCTAATCGAAACACCATATATTTT
TRBV27	TRBJ1-1	-	once	CASSLSRLGQDTEAFF	TGTGCCAGCAGTTTATCTCGGTTGGGGCAGGACACTGAAGCTTTCTTT
TRBV11-3	TRBJ2-4	-	-	CASSSGLLTNIQYF	TGTGCCAGCAGCTCCGGACTTTTGACAAACATTCAGTACTTC
TRBV7-3	TRBJ2-4	-	-	CASVSGGIGFTKNIQYF	TGTGCCAGCGTTTCAGGGGGGATCGGATTTACCAAAAACATTCAGTACTTC
TRBV7-2	TRBJ1-5	-	-	CASSEEGNQPQHF	TGTGCCAGCAGCGAAGAGGGCAATCAGCCCCAGCATTTT
TRBV2	TRBJ2-7	-	few	CASSEQGNEQYF	TGTGCCAGCAGTGAACAGGGGAACGAGCAGTACTTC
TRBV7-2	TRBJ2-7	-	-	CASSRQRPYEQYF	TGTGCCAGCAGCAGACAGCGACCCTACGAGCAGTACTTC
TRBV5-1	TRBJ1-2	-	-	CASSLAGSGLYGYTF	TGCGCCAGCAGCTTGGCCGGTTCAGGGTTGTATGGCTACACCTTC
TRBV2	TRBJ2-1	-	once	CASSFGLGGSYNEQFF	TGTGCCAGCAGTTTCGGCCTCGGGGGATCCTACAATGAGCAGTTCTTC
TRBV9	TRBJ2-7	-	-	CASSVGWGHTYEQYF	TGTGCCAGCAGCGTAGGATGGGGACACACCTACGAGCAGTACTTC
TRBV14	TRBJ2-1	TRBD2	-	CASSTGLGWDEQFF	TGTGCCAGCAGCACAGGACTAGGGTGGGATGAGCAGTTCTTC
TRBV28	TRBJ2-7	-	-	CASIPGGGGQYEQYF	TGTGCCAGCATCCCCGGGGGAGGGGGTCAATACGAGCAGTACTTC
TRBV28	TRBJ2-7	TRBD1	-	CASSLRVADRAYEQYF	TGTGCCAGCAGTTTAAGAGTCGCGGACAGGGCCTACGAGCAGTACTTC
TRBV29-1	TRBJ1-2	-	-	CSVGSQGGGYTF	TGCAGCGTTGGTAGCCAGGGCGGTGGCTACACCTTC
TRBV10-3	TRBJ1-1	-	-	CAISPGNTEAFF	TGTGCCATCAGCCCCGGGAACACTGAAGCTTTCTTT
TRBV29-1	TRBJ2-1	TRBD2	-	CSVLLQRELRNEQFF	TGCAGCGTCCTTCTGCAGCGGGAGCTGAGGAATGAGCAGTTCTTC
TRBV4-1	TRBJ2-7	-	-	CASSQDGLRGYEQYF	TGCGCCAGCAGCCAAGATGGACTCAGGGGTTACGAGCAGTACTTC
TRBV9	TRBJ2-1	TRBD1	-	CASSFAGTGSNEQFF	TGTGCCAGCAGTTTCGCCGGGACAGGCTCCAATGAGCAGTTCTTC
TRBV27	TRBJ1-2	-	-	CASSYGGPNYGYTF	TGTGCCAGCAGTTATGGGGGCCCTAACTATGGCTACACCTTC
TRBV27	TRBJ2-1	TRBD2	-	CAIPRRGTSGRASNNEQFF	TGTGCCATCCCACGCCGAGGGACTAGCGGGAGGGCCTCTAACAATGAGCAGTTCTTC
TRBV28	TRBJ1-4	-	-	CASSFKLSGGEKLFF	TGTGCCAGCAGTTTCAAACTGAGTGGCGGGGAAAAACTGTTTTTT
TRBV9	TRBJ2-3	TRBD2	once	CASSGGLASSDTQYF	TGTGCCAGCAGCGGGGGACTAGCCTCCTCGGATACGCAGTATTTT
TRBV7-9	TRBJ2-1	-	-	CASSLLQVINEQFF	TGTGCCAGCAGCTTACTACAGGTAATCAATGAGCAGTTCTTC
TRBV20-1	TRBJ2-7	-	-	CSITQGYEQYF	TGCAGTATAACCCAGGGTTACGAGCAGTACTTC
TRBV18	TRBJ1-1	-	-	CASSPPAHLNTEAFF	TGTGCCAGCTCACCACCGGCCCACCTGAACACTGAAGCTTTCTTT
TRBV18	TRBJ1-1	TRBD1	-	CASSLDREEAFF	TGTGCCAGCTCCCTCGACAGGGAGGAAGCTTTCTTT
TRBV30	TRBJ1-2	-	-	CAWRSPWTEREGYTF	TGTGCCTGGAGGTCACCCTGGACAGAAAGAGAGGGCTACACCTTC
TRBV18	TRBJ1-4	-	-	CASSPWTSPGATNEKLFF	TGTGCCAGCTCACCTTGGACCTCCCCGGGGGCAACTAATGAAAAACTGTTTTTT
TRBV19	TRBJ1-1	-	-	CASSIRGTNTEAFF	TGTGCCAGTAGTATCCGGGGAACGAACACTGAAGCTTTCTTT
TRBV6-5	TRBJ1-1	-	-	CASSYGGSLTEAFF	TGTGCCAGCAGTTACGGAGGGTCACTTACTGAAGCTTTCTTT
TRBV5-6	TRBJ2-2	-	-	CASSQSGDTGELFF	TGTGCCAGCAGCCAATCAGGGGACACCGGGGAGCTGTTTTTT
TRBV2	TRBJ1-5	-	-	CASRDTEPQHF	TGTGCCAGCAGGGACACCGAGCCCCAGCATTTT
TRBV30	TRBJ2-7	TRBD2	-	CAWSVAGGGLYEQYF	TGTGCCTGGAGCGTCGCCGGGGGGGGGCTCTACGAGCAGTACTTC
TRBV25-1	TRBJ2-7	TRBD2	-	CASSVSGSNEQYF	TGTGCCAGCAGTGTGAGCGGGAGTAACGAGCAGTACTTC
TRBV30	TRBJ2-1	-	once	CAWSVLSSNEQFF	TGTGCCTGGAGTGTACTGAGTTCCAATGAGCAGTTCTTC
TRBV7-3	TRBJ2-1	-	once	CASSPGLPPENEQFF	TGTGCCAGCTCCCCAGGGCTACCCCCTGAGAATGAGCAGTTCTTC
TRBV5-6	TRBJ2-7	-	-	CASSFTYSYEQYF	TGTGCCAGCAGCTTTACATACTCCTACGAGCAGTACTTC
TRBV15	TRBJ2-5	-	-	CATRGELFPAEETQYF	TGTGCCACCAGGGGAGAGCTTTTCCCGGCGGAGGAGACCCAGTACTTC
TRBV19	TRBJ2-7	-	-	CASADSYEQYF	TGTGCATCGGCGGATTCCTACGAGCAGTACTTC
TRBV11-3	TRBJ1-1	-	-	CASSFSGLEAFF	TGTGCCAGCAGCTTCTCCGGACTGGAAGCTTTCTTT
TRBV12-5	TRBJ2-1	TRBD2	-	CASGSHERDPYNEQFF	TGTGCTAGTGGTTCCCACGAGCGGGACCCCTACAATGAGCAGTTCTTC
TRBV27	TRBJ1-3	-	-	CASRGRGRGPSGNTIYF	TGTGCCAGCAGGGGCAGGGGACGAGGCCCCTCTGGAAACACCATATATTTT
TRBV19	TRBJ1-5	TRBD1	-	CATGQGNQPQHF	TGTGCCACGGGACAGGGGAATCAGCCCCAGCATTTT
TRBV11-3	TRBJ2-2	TRBD2	-	CASRSKGRVPPNTGELFF	TGTGCCAGCAGGTCTAAAGGGAGGGTCCCCCCGAACACCGGGGAGCTGTTTTTT
TRBV28	TRBJ1-2	TRBD1	-	CASNVRGRNYGYTF	TGTGCCAGCAACGTCAGGGGGCGGAACTATGGCTACACCTTC
TRBV4-1	TRBJ2-2	TRBD2	-	CASSQGGGLAGLVGELFF	TGCGCCAGCAGCCAAGGGGGAGGACTAGCGGGACTAGTGGGGGAGCTGTTTTTT
TRBV5-4	TRBJ1-1	-	once	CASSLTIDMNTEAFF	TGTGCCAGCAGCTTAACAATAGACATGAACACTGAAGCTTTCTTT
TRBV7-9	TRBJ2-1	-	-	CASSLASGSREQFF	TGTGCCAGCAGCTTAGCCTCGGGGTCTCGGGAGCAGTTCTTC
TRBV12-5	TRBJ1-3	-	-	CASGLALRGSGNTIYF	TGTGCTAGTGGTTTGGCGCTACGGGGCTCTGGAAACACCATATATTTT
TRBV2	TRBJ1-5	TRBD1	-	CASTKQGVDNQPQHF	TGTGCCAGCACAAAACAGGGGGTGGACAATCAGCCCCAGCATTTT
TRBV4-3	TRBJ2-3	TRBD2	once	CASSPTSGPSTDTQYF	TGCGCCAGCAGCCCGACTAGCGGGCCGAGCACAGATACGCAGTATTTT
TRBV7-9	TRBJ2-3	TRBD2	-	CASSSHSGQSTGDTQYF	TGTGCCAGCAGCTCCCATAGCGGGCAGAGTACCGGGGATACGCAGTATTTT
TRBV19	TRBJ1-2	TRBD1	-	CASSWGTGGYGYTF	TGTGCCAGTTCTTGGGGGACAGGCGGCTATGGCTACACCTTC
TRBV7-6	TRBJ2-5	-	-	CASSLDRETRETQYF	TGTGCCAGCAGCTTAGACCGGGAGACACGAGAGACCCAGTACTTC